This T cell receptor (beta chain) originates from a study of T cell changes during pregnancy in multiple sclerosis. Germline loops: CDR1 MNHNS, CDR2 SASEGT. V lost 1 base, J lost 4 bases, and 3 bases stayed unmatched. The CDR3 extends over 14 amino acids. Generated by immunoSEQ multiplex PCR, the TCRdb table keeps only in-frame clones and is missing some. The sample includes some 25,000 clones, more than 70% of them seen just once. The chain couples TRBV6-1 to TRBJ1-2; 7 nucleotides align to TRBD1. The sample here was CD4+ T cells from peripheral blood mononuclear cells, taken in the first trimester of pregnancy. The source of this sequence is a female donor in good health, enrolled as a control in a pregnancy study. CDR3 region: CASSEDRGIYGYTF. The DNA for the CDR3 is TGTGCCAGCAGTGAAGACAGGGGAATCTATGGCTACACCTTC.